These 29 T cell receptor beta chains originate from one sample sequenced in a study of persistence of HIV-infected CD4 T cells (dated by TCRdb to 2020 to 2021). The treatment or condition label here, explained by the study, means: suppressive antiretroviral therapy. A pool of overlapping HIV-1 Gag 15-mer peptides was used at 0.9 to 1 ug per peptide per mL for cell stimulation. Memory CD4+ T cells that did not respond, being CD40L-negative, CD69-negative and CD45RO-high, were sorted as memory populations depleted of antigen-responding cells. TCRbeta repertoires were sequenced from genomic DNA with the immunoSEQ hsTCRB assay version 4 in survey mode. TCRdb re-hosts the immuneACCESS table, in-frame sequences only. Its copies lack some clones; in the studies checked, an unresolved V gene accounts for under half of them, and the cause for the rest is not known. Within this sample are approximately 39,000 clones, with 75% to 90% of them counted one time only. The ten top clones hold around 1% of the sample.

Antigen specificity for these receptors is unknown. Material: cultured CD4+ T cells from PBMCs, obtained from a patient who received antiretroviral therapy. The meaning of the sample's cell subset or site label: CD40L-CD69- CD45RO-high memory CD4 T cells not responding to Gag peptides. The origin of the receptors is an adult with HIV. The donor label of this sample is uncertain.

The sample holds one count of this clone. The rearrangement joins TRBV5-1 to TRBJ2-3, with D tentatively TRBD1 or TRBD2 (5 bases each). Germline loops: CDR1 SGHRS, CDR2 YFSETQ. V lost 3 bases, J lost 2 bases, and 10 bases lay in between. The CDR3 is 14 amino acids. CDR3 region: CASSSSGTTDTQYF. Here the CDR3 DNA reads TGCGCCAGCAGCTCCTCCGGGACCACAGATACGCAGTATTTT.

The rearrangement joins TRBV4-2 to TRBJ2-7; 9 nucleotides match TRBD1. V shed 1 base and J 3 bases; nucleotides not matched to a gene: 4. Germline V gene data show CDR1 as LGHNA and CDR2 as YNFKEQ. The CDR3 is 15 amino acids. CDR3 bases: TGTGCCAGCAGCCAAGGGACAGGGGAAAACTACGAGCAGTACTTC. It yields the protein CASSQGTGENYEQYF.

This chain links TRBV10-3 with TRBJ2-1; possible D gene TRBD2, 6 bases. The V gene's germline CDR1 is ENHRY and CDR2 SYGVKD. The V gene lost 5 bases and the J gene lost 0 bases, with 8 bases spanning the gap. The CDR3 is made up of 14 amino acids. The CDR3 DNA reads TGTGCCATCAGTACGGGGGACTCCTACAATGAGCAGTTCTTC. Translating gives CAISTGDSYNEQFF.

The chain carries TRBV30 and TRBJ1-1, with D possibly matching TRBD1 (6 bases). Germline V gene lookup returns CDR1 GTSNPN and CDR2 SVGIG (reference sequence). Trimming cost V 4 bases and J 3 bases, with 12 bases left between them. The CDR3 has 13 amino acids. The CDR3 region has the DNA TGTGCCTGGATCAGGGGACAACACACTGAAGCTTTCTTT. Translated, it gives CAWIRGQHTEAFF.

The CDR3 here is CASRLRTSGLYEQYF. The CDR3 nucleotides read TGTGCCAGCAGACTCAGGACTAGCGGCCTCTACGAGCAGTACTTC. The V gene is TRBV6-5, the J gene TRBJ2-7; the match to TRBD2 covers 10 bases. Germline V gene data show CDR1 as MNHEY and CDR2 as SVGAGI. This CDR3 is 15 amino acids long. With V trimmed by 6 bases and J by 3 bases, 8 bases remained unmatched.

V is TRBV19 and J is TRBJ2-1; D is possibly TRBD2 (5 bases). V lost 2 bases, J lost 2 bases, and 13 bases lay in between. This CDR3 region has 16 residues. Germline lookup yields CDR1 LNHDA and CDR2 SQIVND (reference sequence). The CDR3 nucleotides are TGTGCCAGTAGTATAAGGCTAGCTTCACCCTACAATGAGCAGTTCTTC. This codes for CASSIRLASPYNEQFF.

The chain combines TRBV5-1 with TRBJ2-3; 11 positions match TRBD2. J gave up 0 bases and V 3 bases, and 9 bases lay outside the gene matches. Germline V CDR1 and CDR2: SGHRS, YFSETQ. There are 18 residues in the CDR3. The CDR3, as DNA: TGCGCCAGCAGCTCCTCTAGCGGGGGGTCGTCTAGCACAGATACGCAGTATTTT. It translates to CASSSSSGGSSSTDTQYF.

The chain has TRBV5-5 and TRBJ1-2, with unresolved D. Germline CDR1 is SGHKS and CDR2 is YYEKEE (reference sequence). V dropped 0 bases and J dropped 2 bases, with 8 bases sitting between them. CDR3 length equals 14 residues. CDR3 in DNA: TGTGCCAGCAGCTTGGAGGGAAACAACTATGGCTACACCTTC. This encodes CASSLEGNNYGYTF.

The V and J genes are TRBV7-8 and TRBJ2-7; 11 bases align to TRBD2. Trimming cost V 1 base and J 7 bases; bases outside gene matches: 3. The CDR3 sequence is 14 residues long. CDR1 is SGHVS, CDR2 FQNEAQ, per germline. CDR3 region: CASSLVRTSGEQYF. In DNA, the CDR3 is TGTGCCAGCAGCTTAGTCCGGACTAGCGGGGAGCAGTACTTC.

The CDR3 coding sequence is TGTGCCAGCAGTGAACGGTCCCCGAGCTCTGGAAACACCATATATTTT. Encoded protein: CASSERSPSSGNTIYF. The chain has TRBV6-1 and TRBJ1-3; D call uncertain. This CDR3 region has 16 residues. In germline, CDR1 is MNHNS, CDR2 SASEGT. Trimming removed 2 bases at V and 0 bases at J, with 11 bases between.

The CDR3 sequence is CASGQSDTQYF. CDR3 coding DNA: TGTGCCAGCGGACAGTCAGATACGCAGTATTTT. The chain has TRBV2 and TRBJ2-3, with a weak D call TRBD1 (6 bases). Trimming shortened V by 8 bases and J by 4 bases, and 7 bases separated the two germline ends. Germline CDR1 is SNHLY and CDR2 is FYNNEI. This CDR3 comprises 11 residues.

This clone has a handful of counts. This chain joins TRBV29-1 and TRBJ1-2, with D uncertain. Germline loops: CDR1 SQVTM, CDR2 ANQGSEA. This CDR3 spans 12 amino acids. V lost 2 bases, J lost 11 bases, and 15 bases lay in between. CDR3 region: CSVESAASAYTF. The CDR3 nucleotides are TGCAGCGTTGAAAGTGCGGCTTCCGCTTACACCTTC.

Only one count was recorded for this clone. This chain connects TRBV30 to TRBJ1-1, with a tentative D call TRBD1 (6 bases). The CDR3 is 14 amino acids. The germline V gene has CDR1 GTSNPN and CDR2 SVGIG (reference sequence). V lost 4 bases to trimming and J lost 4 bases, with 16 bases between them. DNA for the CDR3: TGTGCCTGGATGGGCAGGGGAGTTAGCACTGAAGCTTTCTTT. Its translation: CAWMGRGVSTEAFF.

This chain links TRBV7-9 with TRBJ2-3; D gene ambiguous. The V gene's germline CDR1 is SEHNR and CDR2 FQNEAQ (reference sequence). Trimming removed 6 bases at V and 2 bases at J, with 9 bases between. This CDR3 has 13 residues. In DNA, the CDR3 is TGTGCCAGCAGACATGACAACACAGATACGCAGTATTTT. Translation: CASRHDNTDTQYF.

The genes are TRBV6-5 and TRBJ2-7, with D maybe TRBD2 (5 bases). The V end was cut by 0 bases, the J end by 1 base, with 10 bases between. This CDR3 is 15 amino acids long. Germline-derived CDR1 and CDR2 are MNHEY and SVGAGI. The CDR3 nucleotides read TGTGCCAGCAGTTACTCTTTTCTAGCTTCCTACGAGCAGTACTTC. Encoded protein: CASSYSFLASYEQYF.

This clone appeared a few times. The chain uses TRBV2 and TRBJ1-2; 10 bases fit TRBD1. This CDR3 has 14 amino acids. V was pared by 5 bases and J by 6 bases, with 6 bases of the junction left unmatched. Germline V gene sequence: CDR1 SNHLY, CDR2 FYNNEI. The CDR3 DNA reads TGTGCCAGCAGTAGACTGGACAGGGGGAATGGCTACACCTTC. It specifies CASSRLDRGNGYTF.

The rearrangement uses TRBV13 and TRBJ2-3, with D unresolved. This CDR3 is 14 amino acids long. CDR1 and CDR2 (germline): PRHDT, FYEKMQ (reference sequence). Trimming cost V 8 bases and J 0 bases, with 12 bases left between them. The CDR3 spells CASVRAPSTDTQYF. CDR3 bases: TGTGCCAGCGTTCGAGCACCTAGCACAGATACGCAGTATTTT.

This clone is labeled as medium-sized. The CDR3 reads CASSTSSGWGETQYF. The CDR3 DNA reads as TGTGCCAGTAGTACTTCTAGCGGGTGGGGAGAGACCCAGTACTTC. The chain combines TRBV19 with TRBJ2-5, with 8 bases that match TRBD2. The V gene's germline CDR1 is LNHDA and CDR2 SQIVND (reference sequence). CDR3 length equals 15 residues. Losses at the gene ends were 4 bases for V and 4 bases for J; bases not matched to a gene: 8.

The chain couples TRBV19 to TRBJ2-1, with D possibly TRBD1 on 6 matching bases. CDR3 length: 15 amino acids. Germline V gene sequence: CDR1 LNHDA, CDR2 SQIVND (reference sequence). Trimming removed 5 bases from V and 0 bases from J, with 11 bases in between. The CDR3 loop reads CASSLGQNSYNEQFF. The CDR3 nucleotides read TGTGCCAGTAGTCTCGGACAGAACTCCTACAATGAGCAGTTCTTC.

This rearrangement joins TRBV7-2 to TRBJ1-4; 10 bases agree with TRBD1. The CDR3 totals 15 residues. Germline CDR1 is SGHTA and CDR2 is FQGNSA. Losses at the gene ends were 5 bases for V and 15 bases for J; bases not matched to a gene: 15. The DNA of the CDR3 is TGTGCCAGCAGCGCCACCGGGACAGGGGCTCGAAGGGTGTTTTTT. Its translation is CASSATGTGARRVFF.

The V and J genes are TRBV5-1 and TRBJ2-5; D unclear. CDR1 and CDR2 (germline): SGHRS, YFSETQ. CDR3 length: 12 amino acids. The V gene lost 2 bases and the J gene lost 0 bases, with 2 bases spanning the gap. The CDR3 DNA is TGCGCCAGCAGCTTCAACCAAGAGACCCAGTACTTC. This encodes CASSFNQETQYF.

The rearrangement uses TRBV10-3 and TRBJ1-2, with a tentative D call TRBD1 (5 bases). Germline assignment: CDR1 ENHRY and CDR2 SYGVKD. The V end was cut by 4 bases, the J end by 4 bases, with 13 bases between. The CDR3 extends over 14 amino acids. The CDR3 sequence: CAISAQGSSYGYTF. CDR3 nucleotide sequence: TGTGCCATCAGTGCGCAGGGTTCAAGCTATGGCTACACCTTC.

The chain is built from TRBV19 and TRBJ2-3, with a tentative D call TRBD2 (7 bases). Per germline, CDR1 LNHDA and CDR2 SQIVND (reference sequence). The ends were cut back, 4 bases at V and 3 bases at J, with 14 bases in the middle. CDR3 length equals 15 residues. The CDR3 sequence is CASSSAGASTDTQYF. The CDR3 coding sequence is TGTGCCAGTAGTAGTGCGGGGGCCAGTACAGATACGCAGTATTTT.

This clone came up a few times. V usage is TRBV12-3 or TRBV12-4 and J usage is TRBJ1-4; D is uncertain. The V end was cut by 1 base, the J end by 8 bases, with 8 bases between. The CDR3 sequence is 13 residues long. CDR3 loop: CASSLGLNEKLFF. In DNA form, the CDR3 reads TGTGCCAGCAGTTTAGGGTTAAACGAAAAACTGTTTTTT.

CDR3 sequence: CASSYEQTAGSTDTQYF. The DNA for the CDR3 is TGCGCCAGCAGCTACGAACAAACAGCGGGGAGCACAGATACGCAGTATTTT. The gene calls are TRBV5-1 and TRBJ2-3; 7 bases map to TRBD2. The ends lost 3 bases at V and 0 bases at J; junction bases unmatched: 10. Germline values: CDR1 SGHRS, CDR2 YFSETQ. The CDR3 sequence is 17 residues long.

The gene calls are TRBV5-1 and TRBJ1-1; D unresolved. Trimming shortened V by 4 bases and J by 0 bases, and 7 bases separated the two germline ends. Germline V gene data show CDR1 as SGHRS and CDR2 as YFSETQ. CDR3 length equals 13 residues. The CDR3 protein is CASSLSMNTEAFF. The CDR3 DNA sequence: TGCGCCAGCAGCCTTTCTATGAACACTGAAGCTTTCTTT.

The rearrangement links TRBV5-6 to TRBJ1-5, with unresolved D. The V gene's germline CDR1 is SGHDT and CDR2 YYEEEE. Deletions cut 4 bases from V and 7 bases from J, with 9 bases between. The CDR3 length is 12 residues. CDR3 nucleotide sequence: TGTGCCAGCAGCCGCATTTCCCAGCCCCAGCATTTT. Its protein is CASSRISQPQHF.

The chain is built from TRBV10-3 and TRBJ2-7; D gene ambiguous. The CDR3 has 11 amino acids. Trimming removed 1 base from V and 4 bases from J, with 2 bases in between. From germline, CDR1 is ENHRY and CDR2 SYGVKD. The CDR3 here is CAISELYEQYF. Written as DNA, the CDR3 is TGTGCCATCAGTGAGTTGTACGAGCAGTACTTC.

This chain links TRBV15 with TRBJ2-6, with a weak D call TRBD1 (5 bases). Germline CDR1 LNHNV, CDR2 YYDKDF (reference sequence). Trimming left V 3 bases short and J 0 bases short, with 12 bases between. The CDR3 contains 17 residues. The CDR3: CATSRAVGDSGANVLTF. The CDR3 coding sequence is TGTGCCACCAGCAGGGCTGTAGGGGACTCTGGGGCCAACGTCCTGACTTTC.